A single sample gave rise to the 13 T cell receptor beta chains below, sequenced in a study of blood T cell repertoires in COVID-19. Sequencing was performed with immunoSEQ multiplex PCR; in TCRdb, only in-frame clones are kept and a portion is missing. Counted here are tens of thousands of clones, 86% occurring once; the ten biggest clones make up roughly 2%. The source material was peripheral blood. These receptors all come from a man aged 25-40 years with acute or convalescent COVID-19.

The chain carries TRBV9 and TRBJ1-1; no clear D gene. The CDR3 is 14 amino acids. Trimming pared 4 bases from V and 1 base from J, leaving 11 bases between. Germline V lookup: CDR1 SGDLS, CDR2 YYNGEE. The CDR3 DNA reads TGTGCCAGCAGCCTTATCACTGAGAACACTGAAGCTTTCTTT. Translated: CASSLITENTEAFF.

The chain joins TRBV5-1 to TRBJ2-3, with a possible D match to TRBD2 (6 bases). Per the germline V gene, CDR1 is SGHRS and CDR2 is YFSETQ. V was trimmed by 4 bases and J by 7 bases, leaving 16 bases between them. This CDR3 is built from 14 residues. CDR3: CASSIPGTPHTQYF. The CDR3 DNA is TGCGCCAGCAGCATACCAGGGACTCCGCATACGCAGTATTTT.

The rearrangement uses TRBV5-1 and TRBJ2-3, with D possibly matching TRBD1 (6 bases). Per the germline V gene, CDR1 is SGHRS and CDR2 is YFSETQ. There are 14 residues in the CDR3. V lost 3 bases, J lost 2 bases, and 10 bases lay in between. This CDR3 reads CASSYRQATDTQYF. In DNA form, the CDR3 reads TGCGCCAGCAGCTACCGACAGGCCACAGATACGCAGTATTTT.

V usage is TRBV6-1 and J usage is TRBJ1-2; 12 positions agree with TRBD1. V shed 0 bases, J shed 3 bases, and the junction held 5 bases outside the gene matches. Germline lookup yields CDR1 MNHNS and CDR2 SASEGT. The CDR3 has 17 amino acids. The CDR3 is CASSEAGTGGFDYGYTF. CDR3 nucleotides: TGTGCCAGCAGTGAAGCCGGGACAGGGGGCTTTGACTATGGCTACACCTTC.

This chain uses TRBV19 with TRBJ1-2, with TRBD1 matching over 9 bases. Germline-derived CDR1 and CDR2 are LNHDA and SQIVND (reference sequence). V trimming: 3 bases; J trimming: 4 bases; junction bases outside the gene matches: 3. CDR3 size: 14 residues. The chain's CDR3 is CASSMGTGLYGYTF. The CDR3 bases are TGTGCCAGTAGTATGGGGACAGGGCTCTATGGCTACACCTTC.

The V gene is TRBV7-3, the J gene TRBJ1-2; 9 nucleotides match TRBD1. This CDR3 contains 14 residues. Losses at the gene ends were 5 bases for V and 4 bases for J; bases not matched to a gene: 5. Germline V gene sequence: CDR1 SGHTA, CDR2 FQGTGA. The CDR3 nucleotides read TGTGCCAGCAGCGAGGACAGGGGAAGCTATGGCTACACCTTC. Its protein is CASSEDRGSYGYTF.

As DNA, the CDR3 is TGTGCCAGCAGGGAACAAGGGGACTCCTATAATTCACCCCTCCACTTT. This codes for CASREQGDSYNSPLHF. V gene TRBV6-1 combines with J gene TRBJ1-6; a weak D match, TRBD1 (5 bases). The CDR3 is made up of 16 amino acids. CDR1 MNHNS and CDR2 SASEGT come from the germline V gene. V was cut by 6 bases and J by 0 bases, with 12 bases left in between.

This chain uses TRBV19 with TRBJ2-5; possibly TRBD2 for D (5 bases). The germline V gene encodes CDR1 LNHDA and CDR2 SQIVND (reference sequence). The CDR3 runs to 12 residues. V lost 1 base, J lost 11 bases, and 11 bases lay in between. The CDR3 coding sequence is TGTGCCAGTAGTATAGCCCCTGGACTTCAGTACTTC. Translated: CASSIAPGLQYF.

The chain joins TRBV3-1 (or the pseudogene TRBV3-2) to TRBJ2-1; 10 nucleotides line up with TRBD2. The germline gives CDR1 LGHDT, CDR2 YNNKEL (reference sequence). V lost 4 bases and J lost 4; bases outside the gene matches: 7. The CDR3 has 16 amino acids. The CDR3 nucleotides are TGTGCCAGCAGCCCCCAGCGGGGGGGCCGTTACAATGAGCAGTTCTTC. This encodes CASSPQRGGRYNEQFF.

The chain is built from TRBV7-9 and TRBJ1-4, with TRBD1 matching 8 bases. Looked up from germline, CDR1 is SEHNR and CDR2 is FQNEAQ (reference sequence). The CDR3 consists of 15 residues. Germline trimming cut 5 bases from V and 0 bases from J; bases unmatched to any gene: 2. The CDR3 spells CASSQDRATNEKLFF. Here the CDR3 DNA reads TGTGCCAGCAGCCAGGACAGGGCAACTAATGAAAAACTGTTTTTT.

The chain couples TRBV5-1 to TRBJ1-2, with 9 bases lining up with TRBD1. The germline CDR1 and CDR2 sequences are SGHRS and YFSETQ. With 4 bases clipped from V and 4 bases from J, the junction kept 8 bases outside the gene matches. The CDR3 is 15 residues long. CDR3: CASSLWTGVVYGYTF. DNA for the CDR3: TGCGCCAGCAGCCTCTGGACAGGGGTCGTCTATGGCTACACCTTC. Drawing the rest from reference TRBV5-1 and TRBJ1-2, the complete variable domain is KAGVTQTPRYLIKTRGQQVTLSCSPISGHRSVSWYQQTPGQGLQFLFEYFSETQRNKGNFPGRFSGRQFSNSRSEMNVSTLELGDSALYLCASSLWTGVVYGYTFGSGTRLTVV.

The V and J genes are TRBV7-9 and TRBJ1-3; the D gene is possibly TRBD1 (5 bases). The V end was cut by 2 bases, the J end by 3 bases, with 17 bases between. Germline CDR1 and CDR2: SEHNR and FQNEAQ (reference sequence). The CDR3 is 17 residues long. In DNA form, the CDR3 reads TGTGCCAGCAGCTTATCAAAGGGGCCAACCTTTGGAAACACCATATATTTT. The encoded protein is CASSLSKGPTFGNTIYF. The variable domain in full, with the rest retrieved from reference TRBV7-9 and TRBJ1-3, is DTGVSQNPRHKITKRGQNVTFRCDPISEHNRLYWYRQTLGQGPEFLTYFQNEAQLEKSRLLSDRFSAERPKGSFSTLEIQRTEQGDSAMYLCASSLSKGPTFGNTIYFGEGSWLTVV.

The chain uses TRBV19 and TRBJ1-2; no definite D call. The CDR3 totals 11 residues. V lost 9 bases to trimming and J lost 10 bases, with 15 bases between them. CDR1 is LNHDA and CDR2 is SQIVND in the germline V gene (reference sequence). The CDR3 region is CASSTERIYTF. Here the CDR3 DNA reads TGTGCCAGCAGCACGGAGCGAATCTACACCTTC.